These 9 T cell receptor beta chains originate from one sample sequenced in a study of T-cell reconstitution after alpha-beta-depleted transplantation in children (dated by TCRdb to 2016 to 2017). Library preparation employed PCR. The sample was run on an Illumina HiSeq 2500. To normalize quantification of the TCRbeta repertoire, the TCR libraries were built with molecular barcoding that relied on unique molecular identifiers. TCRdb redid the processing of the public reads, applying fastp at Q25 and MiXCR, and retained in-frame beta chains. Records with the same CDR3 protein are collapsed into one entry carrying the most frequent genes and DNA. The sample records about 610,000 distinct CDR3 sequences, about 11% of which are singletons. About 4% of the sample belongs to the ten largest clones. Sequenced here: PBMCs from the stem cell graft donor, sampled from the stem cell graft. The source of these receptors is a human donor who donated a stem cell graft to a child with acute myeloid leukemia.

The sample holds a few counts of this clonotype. This CDR3 is CSARVEVRGNQPQHF. CDR3 in DNA: TGCAGTGCTAGAGTGGAGGTCAGGGGAAATCAGCCCCAGCATTTT. The chain employs TRBV20-1 and TRBJ1-5; D may be TRBD1 (6 bases). CDR1 is DFQATT, CDR2 SNEGSKA, per germline (reference sequence). The V end lost 1 base, the J end lost 4 bases, and 14 bases lay between the germline ends. The CDR3 consists of 15 residues.

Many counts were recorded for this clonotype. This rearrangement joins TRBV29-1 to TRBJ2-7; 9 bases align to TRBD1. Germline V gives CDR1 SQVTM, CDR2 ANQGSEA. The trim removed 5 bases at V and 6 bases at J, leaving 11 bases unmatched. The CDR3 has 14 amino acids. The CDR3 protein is CSVLLDRGVGEQYF. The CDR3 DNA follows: TGCAGCGTTCTATTGGACAGGGGTGTCGGCGAGCAGTACTTC.

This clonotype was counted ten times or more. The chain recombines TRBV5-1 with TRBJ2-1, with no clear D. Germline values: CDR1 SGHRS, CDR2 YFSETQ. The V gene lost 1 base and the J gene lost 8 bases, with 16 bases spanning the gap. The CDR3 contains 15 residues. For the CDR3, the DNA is TGCGCCAGCAGCTTGACCACCTCGATGGGCTATGAGCAGTTCTTC. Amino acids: CASSLTTSMGYEQFF. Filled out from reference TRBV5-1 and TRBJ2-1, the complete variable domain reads KAGVTQTPRYLIKTRGQQVTLSCSPISGHRSVSWYQQTPGQGLQFLFEYFSETQRNKGNFPGRFSGRQFSNSRSEMNVSTLELGDSALYLCASSLTTSMGYEQFFGPGTRLTVL.

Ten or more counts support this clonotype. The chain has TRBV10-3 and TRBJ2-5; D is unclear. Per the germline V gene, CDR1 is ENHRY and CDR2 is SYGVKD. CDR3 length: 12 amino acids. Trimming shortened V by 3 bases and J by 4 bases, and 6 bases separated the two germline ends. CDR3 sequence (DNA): TGTGCCATCAGTGACCTGGGAGAGACCCAGTACTTC. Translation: CAISDLGETQYF.

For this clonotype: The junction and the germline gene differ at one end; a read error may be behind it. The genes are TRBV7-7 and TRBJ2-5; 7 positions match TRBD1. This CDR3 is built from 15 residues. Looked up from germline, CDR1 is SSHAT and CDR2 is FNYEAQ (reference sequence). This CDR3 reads CASSSTSTGTETQYF. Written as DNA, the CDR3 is TGTGCTAGCAGCTCCACCTCGACAGGGACGGAGACCCAGTACTTC.

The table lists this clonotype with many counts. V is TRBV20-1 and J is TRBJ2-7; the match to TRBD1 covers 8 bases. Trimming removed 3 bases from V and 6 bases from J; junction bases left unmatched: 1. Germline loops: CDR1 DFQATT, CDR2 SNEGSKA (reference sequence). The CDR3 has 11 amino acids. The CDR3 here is CSARGQVEQYF. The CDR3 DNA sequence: TGCAGTGCTAGGGGACAGGTCGAGCAGTACTTC.

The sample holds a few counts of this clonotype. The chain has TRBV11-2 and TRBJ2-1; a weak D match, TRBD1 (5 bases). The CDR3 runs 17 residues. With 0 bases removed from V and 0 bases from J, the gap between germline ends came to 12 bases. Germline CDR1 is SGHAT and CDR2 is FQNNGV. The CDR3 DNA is TGTGCCAGCAGCTTAGAGGTAGGGGCAAGCTCCTACAATGAGCAGTTCTTC. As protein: CASSLEVGASSYNEQFF.

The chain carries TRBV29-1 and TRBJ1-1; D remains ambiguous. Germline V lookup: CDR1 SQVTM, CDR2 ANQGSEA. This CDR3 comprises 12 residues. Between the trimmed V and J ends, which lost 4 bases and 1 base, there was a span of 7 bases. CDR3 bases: TGCAGCGTTGGTTCTGGGAACACTGAAGCTTTCTTT. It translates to CSVGSGNTEAFF. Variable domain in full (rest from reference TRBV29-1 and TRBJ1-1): SAVISQKPSRDICQRGTSLTIQCQVDSQVTMMFWYRQQPGQSLTLIATANQGSEATYESGFVIDKFPISRPNLTFSTLTVSNMSPEDSSIYLCSVGSGNTEAFFGQGTRLTVV.

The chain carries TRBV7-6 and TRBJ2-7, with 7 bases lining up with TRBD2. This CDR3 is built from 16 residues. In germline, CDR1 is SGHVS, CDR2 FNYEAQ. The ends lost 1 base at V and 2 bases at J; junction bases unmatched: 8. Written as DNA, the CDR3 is TGTGCCAGCAGCTTAGGTGGGAGGGGAACCCCCTACGAGCAGTACTTC. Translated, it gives CASSLGGRGTPYEQYF.